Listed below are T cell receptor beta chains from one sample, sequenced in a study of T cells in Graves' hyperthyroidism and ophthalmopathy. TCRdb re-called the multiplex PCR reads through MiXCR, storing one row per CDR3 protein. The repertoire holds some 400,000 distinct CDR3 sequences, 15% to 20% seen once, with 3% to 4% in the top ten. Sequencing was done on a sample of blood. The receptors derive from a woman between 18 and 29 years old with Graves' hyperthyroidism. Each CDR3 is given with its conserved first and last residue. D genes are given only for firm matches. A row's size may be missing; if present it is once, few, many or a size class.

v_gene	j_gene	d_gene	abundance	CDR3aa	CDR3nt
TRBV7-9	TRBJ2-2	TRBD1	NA	CASRRQGRETGELFF	TGTGCCAGCAGAAGACAGGGACGGGAAACCGGGGAGCTGTTTTTT
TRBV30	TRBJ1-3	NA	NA	CALSVRDPRNTIYF	TGTGCCTTGAGTGTACGAGACCCGAGAAACACCATATATTTT
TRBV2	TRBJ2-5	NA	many	CASSEEGVGTQYF	TGTGCCAGCAGTGAAGAGGGGGTGGGAACCCAGTACTTC
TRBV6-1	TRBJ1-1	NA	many	CASSEERMTKTDAFF	TGTGCCAGCAGTGAAGAGAGAATGACGAAGACGGATGCTTTCTTT
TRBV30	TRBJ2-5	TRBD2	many	CAWRTPGGQETQYF	TGTGCCTGGAGGACCCCGGGGGGACAAGAGACCCAGTACTTC
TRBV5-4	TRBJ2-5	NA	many	CASAERRQETQYF	TGTGCCAGCGCGGAGCGACGCCAAGAGACCCAGTACTTC
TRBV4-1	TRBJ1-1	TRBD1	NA	CASSLRQGESEAFF	TGCGCCAGCAGCCTACGACAGGGTGAATCTGAAGCTTTCTTT
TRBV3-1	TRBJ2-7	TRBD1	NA	CASSPRTGTGSYEQYF	TGTGCCAGCAGCCCTCGGACAGGGACGGGCTCCTACGAGCAGTACTTC
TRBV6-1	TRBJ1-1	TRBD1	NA	CASSIPSTGRKTEAFF	TGTGCCAGCAGCATCCCCTCGACAGGGAGAAAAACTGAAGCTTTCTTT
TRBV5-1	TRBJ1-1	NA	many	CASSLADRPPEAFF	TGCGCCAGCAGCTTGGCCGACAGGCCCCCTGAAGCTTTCTTT
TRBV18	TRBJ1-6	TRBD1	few	CASSRDRTYNSPLHF	TGTGCCAGCTCCAGGGACAGGACATATAATTCACCCCTCCACTTT
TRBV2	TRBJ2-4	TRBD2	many	CASRGTRSLRPIQYF	TGTGCCAGCCGCGGGACTAGGTCGTTGCGGCCCATTCAGTACTTC
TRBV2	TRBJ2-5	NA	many	CASTQTPGETQYF	TGTGCCAGCACTCAGACCCCTGGAGAGACCCAGTACTTC
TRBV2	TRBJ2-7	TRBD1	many	CASSQTGSSYEQYF	TGTGCCAGCAGCCAGACAGGGAGCTCCTACGAGCAGTACTTC
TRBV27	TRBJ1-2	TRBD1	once	CASSSFPTGGRTGYTF	TGTGCCAGCAGTTCGTTTCCGACAGGGGGGCGAACTGGCTACACCTTC
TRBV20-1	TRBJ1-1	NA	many	CSAREPGVNTEAFF	TGCAGTGCTAGAGAACCAGGGGTGAACACTGAAGCTTTCTTT
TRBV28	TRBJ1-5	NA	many	CASSFREGGQPQHF	TGTGCCAGCAGTTTCAGGGAGGGAGGGCAGCCCCAGCATTTT
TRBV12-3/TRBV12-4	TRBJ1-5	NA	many	CASSPYYASNQPQHF	TGTGCCAGCAGCCCCTACTATGCTAGCAATCAGCCCCAGCATTTT
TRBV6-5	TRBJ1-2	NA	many	CASSYSGAGPIYGYTF	TGTGCCAGCAGTTACTCCGGGGCAGGGCCCATCTATGGCTACACCTTC
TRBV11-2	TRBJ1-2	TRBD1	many	CASNPTRRRGQGDYGYTF	TGTGCCAGCAACCCCACTAGGAGGAGGGGACAGGGGGACTATGGCTACACCTTC
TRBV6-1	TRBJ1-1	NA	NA	CASSEASAGTSEAFF	TGTGCCAGCAGTGAAGCTTCGGCAGGGACTTCTGAAGCTTTCTTT
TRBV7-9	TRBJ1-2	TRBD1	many	CASSLVDRGRGGYTF	TGTGCCAGCAGCTTAGTCGACAGGGGGCGAGGTGGCTACACCTTC
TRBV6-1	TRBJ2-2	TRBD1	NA	CASSGGQGTTELFF	TGTGCCAGCAGTGGGGGACAGGGAACGACGGAGCTGTTTTTT
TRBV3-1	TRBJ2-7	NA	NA	CASSQDPTSYEQYF	TGTGCCAGCAGCCAAGACCCCACCTCCTACGAGCAGTACTTC
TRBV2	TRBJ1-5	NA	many	CASSEVNSNQPQHF	TGTGCCAGCAGTGAAGTCAACAGTAATCAGCCCCAGCATTTT
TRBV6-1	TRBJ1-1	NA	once	CASSEGAGNTEAFF	TGTGCCAGCAGTGAAGGAGCAGGGAACACTGAAGCTTTCTTT
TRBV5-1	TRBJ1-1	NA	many	CASSLGQVAFF	TGCGCCAGCAGCCTGGGGCAGGTGGCTTTCTTT
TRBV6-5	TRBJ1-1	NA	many	CASRLARGTNTEAFF	TGTGCCAGCAGACTGGCGCGGGGTACGAACACTGAAGCTTTCTTT
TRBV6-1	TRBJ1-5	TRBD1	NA	CASSPGTGGDQPQHF	TGTGCCAGCAGCCCAGGGACAGGGGGCGATCAGCCCCAGCATTTT
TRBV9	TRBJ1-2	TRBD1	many	CASSVARVTDRVNYGYTF	TGTGCCAGCAGCGTCGCCAGGGTGACAGACAGGGTTAACTATGGCTACACCTTC
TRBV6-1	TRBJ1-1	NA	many	CASSNTQRRGGTEAFF	TGTGCCAGCAGTAATACCCAGCGGAGGGGAGGGACTGAAGCTTTCTTT
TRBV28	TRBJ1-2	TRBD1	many	CASSLGTAHPYTF	TGTGCCAGCAGTTTAGGGACAGCACACCCCTACACCTTC
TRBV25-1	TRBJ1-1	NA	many	CASSEWYREEAFF	TGTGCCAGCAGTGAATGGTACAGGGAAGAAGCTTTCTTT
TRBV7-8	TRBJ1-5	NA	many	CASSLARMNQPQHF	TGTGCCAGCAGCTTAGCCAGGATGAATCAGCCCCAGCATTTT
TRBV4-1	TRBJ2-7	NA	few	CASSQNLGRGFDEQYF	TGCGCCAGCAGCCAGAACCTCGGCAGGGGTTTCGACGAGCAGTACTTC
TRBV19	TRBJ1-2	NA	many	CASSPHGRGVYGYTF	TGTGCCAGTAGTCCCCATGGCAGGGGCGTCTATGGCTACACCTTC
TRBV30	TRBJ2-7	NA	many	CAWGGRYPPYEQYF	TGTGCCTGGGGAGGCCGGTACCCCCCCTACGAGCAGTACTTC